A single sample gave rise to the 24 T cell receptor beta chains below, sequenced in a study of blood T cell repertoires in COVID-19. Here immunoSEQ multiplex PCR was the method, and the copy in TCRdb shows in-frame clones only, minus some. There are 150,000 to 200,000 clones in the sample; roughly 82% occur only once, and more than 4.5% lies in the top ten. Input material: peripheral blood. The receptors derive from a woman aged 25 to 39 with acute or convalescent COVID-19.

The CDR3 DNA reads TGTGCCAGCAGCGGAGGCGCCAGGGGGTTGGGCATTCAGTACTTC. It translates to CASSGGARGLGIQYF. This sequence joins TRBV7-2 and TRBJ2-4; 7 nucleotides match TRBD1. Per the germline V gene, CDR1 is SGHTA and CDR2 is FQGNSA. This CDR3 region has 15 residues. Germline trimming cut 5 bases from V and 9 bases from J; bases unmatched to any gene: 13.

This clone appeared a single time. The CDR3, as DNA: TGTGCCAGCAGCGTGGCAGGGCGCACAGATACGCAGTATTTT. Translation: CASSVAGRTDTQYF. The chain uses TRBV9 and TRBJ2-3; perhaps TRBD1 as D (5 bases). Germline CDR1 and CDR2: SGDLS and YYNGEE. The V end was cut by 2 bases, the J end by 1 base, with 8 bases between. This CDR3 is built from 14 residues.

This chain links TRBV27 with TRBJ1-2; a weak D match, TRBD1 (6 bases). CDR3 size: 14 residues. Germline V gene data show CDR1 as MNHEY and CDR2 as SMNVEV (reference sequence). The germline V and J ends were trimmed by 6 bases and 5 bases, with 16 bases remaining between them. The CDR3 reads CASSTDQGIYGYTF. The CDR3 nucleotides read TGTGCCAGCAGCACTGACCAGGGGATATATGGCTACACCTTC.

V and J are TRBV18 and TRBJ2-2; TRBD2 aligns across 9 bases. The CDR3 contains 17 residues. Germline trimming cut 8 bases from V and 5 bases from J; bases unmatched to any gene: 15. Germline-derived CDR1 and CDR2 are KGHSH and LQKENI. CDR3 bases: TGTGCCAGCGCCAACCTTGGGACTAGCCCCCCGACCGGGGAGCTGTTTTTT. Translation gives CASANLGTSPPTGELFF.

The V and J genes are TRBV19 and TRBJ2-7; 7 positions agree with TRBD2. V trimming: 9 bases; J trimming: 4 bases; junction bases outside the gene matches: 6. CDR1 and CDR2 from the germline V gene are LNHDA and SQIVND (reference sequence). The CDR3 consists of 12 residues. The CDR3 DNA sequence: TGTGCCAGGAGCGGGGTGGTATACGAGCAGTACTTC. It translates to CARSGVVYEQYF.

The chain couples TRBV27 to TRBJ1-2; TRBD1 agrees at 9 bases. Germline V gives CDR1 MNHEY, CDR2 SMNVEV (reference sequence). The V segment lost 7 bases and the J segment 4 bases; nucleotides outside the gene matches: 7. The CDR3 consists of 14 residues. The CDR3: CASTATGGGYGYTF. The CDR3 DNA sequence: TGTGCCAGCACCGCGACAGGGGGAGGCTATGGCTACACCTTC.

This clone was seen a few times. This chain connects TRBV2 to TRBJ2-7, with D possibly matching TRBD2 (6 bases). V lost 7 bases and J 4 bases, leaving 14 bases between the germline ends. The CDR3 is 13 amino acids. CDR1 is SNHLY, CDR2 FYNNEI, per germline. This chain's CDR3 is CASNGAGLYEQYF. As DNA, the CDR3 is TGTGCCAGCAATGGGGCAGGACTATACGAGCAGTACTTC.

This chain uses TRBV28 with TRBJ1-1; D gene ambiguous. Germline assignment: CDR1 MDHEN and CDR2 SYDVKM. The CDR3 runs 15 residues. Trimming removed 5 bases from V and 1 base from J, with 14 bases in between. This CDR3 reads CASSISGRGNTEAFF. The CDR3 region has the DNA TGTGCCAGCAGTATCTCCGGCCGGGGGAACACTGAAGCTTTCTTT.

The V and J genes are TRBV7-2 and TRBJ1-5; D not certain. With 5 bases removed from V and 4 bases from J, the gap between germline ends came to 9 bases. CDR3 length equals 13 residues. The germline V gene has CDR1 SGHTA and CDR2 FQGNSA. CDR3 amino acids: CASSPRINQPQHF. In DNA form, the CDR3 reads TGTGCCAGCAGCCCGAGAATAAATCAGCCCCAGCATTTT.

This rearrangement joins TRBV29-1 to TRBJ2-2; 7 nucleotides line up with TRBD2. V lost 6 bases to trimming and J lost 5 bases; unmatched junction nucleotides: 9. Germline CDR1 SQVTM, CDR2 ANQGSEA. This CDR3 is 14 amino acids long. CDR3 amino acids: CSVVGGSRTGELFF. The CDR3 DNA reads TGCAGCGTGGTGGGCGGGAGCCGTACCGGGGAGCTGTTTTTT.

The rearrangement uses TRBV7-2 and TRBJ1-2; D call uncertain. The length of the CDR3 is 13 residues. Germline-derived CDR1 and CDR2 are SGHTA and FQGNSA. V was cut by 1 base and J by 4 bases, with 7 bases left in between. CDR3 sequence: CASSLDLGYGYTF. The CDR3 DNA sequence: TGTGCCAGCAGCTTAGATCTCGGCTATGGCTACACCTTC.

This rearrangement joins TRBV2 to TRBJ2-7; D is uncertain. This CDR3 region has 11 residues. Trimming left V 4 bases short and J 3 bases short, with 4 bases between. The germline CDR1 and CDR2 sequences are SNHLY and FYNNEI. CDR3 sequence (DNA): TGTGCCAGCAGTGTCTTCTACGAGCAGTACTTC. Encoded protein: CASSVFYEQYF.

CDR3 in DNA: TGTGCCATCAGTGAGTCGGGACAGAAAGAGACCCAGTACTTC. Translation gives CAISESGQKETQYF. The chain has TRBV10-3 and TRBJ2-5; 7 positions agree with TRBD1. The germline V gene has CDR1 ENHRY and CDR2 SYGVKD. V dropped 0 bases and J dropped 3; count of bases not matched to a gene: 1. The CDR3 loop spans 14 amino acids.

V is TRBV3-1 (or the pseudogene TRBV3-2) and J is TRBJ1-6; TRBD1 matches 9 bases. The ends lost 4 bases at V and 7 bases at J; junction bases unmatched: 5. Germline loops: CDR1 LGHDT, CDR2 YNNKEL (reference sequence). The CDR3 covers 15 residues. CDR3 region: CASSPTGQGNSPLHF. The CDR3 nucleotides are TGTGCCAGCAGCCCAACGGGACAGGGAAATTCACCCCTCCACTTT.

CDR3 amino acids: CASSLGDSYNEQFF. For the CDR3, the DNA is TGCGCCAGCAGTCTGGGCGACAGCTACAATGAGCAGTTCTTC. The rearrangement joins TRBV5-1 to TRBJ2-1; D possibly corresponds to TRBD1 (5 bases). The CDR3 extends over 14 amino acids. CDR1 SGHRS and CDR2 YFSETQ come from the germline V gene. Trimming pared 5 bases from V and 3 bases from J, leaving 12 bases between.

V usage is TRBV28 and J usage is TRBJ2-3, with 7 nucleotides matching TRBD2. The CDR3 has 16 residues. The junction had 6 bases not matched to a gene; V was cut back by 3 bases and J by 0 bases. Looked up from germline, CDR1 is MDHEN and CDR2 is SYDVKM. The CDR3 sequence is CASSLRAGSSTDTQYF. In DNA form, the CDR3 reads TGTGCCAGCAGTTTGCGAGCGGGGTCTAGCACAGATACGCAGTATTTT.

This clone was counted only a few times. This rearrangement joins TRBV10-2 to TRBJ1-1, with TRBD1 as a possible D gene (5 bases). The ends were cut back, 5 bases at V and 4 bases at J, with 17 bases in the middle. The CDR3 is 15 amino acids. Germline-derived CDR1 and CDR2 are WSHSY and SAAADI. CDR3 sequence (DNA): TGCGCCAGCAGTTGGGACGTCGGAGCGGGCACTGAAGCTTTCTTT. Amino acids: CASSWDVGAGTEAFF.

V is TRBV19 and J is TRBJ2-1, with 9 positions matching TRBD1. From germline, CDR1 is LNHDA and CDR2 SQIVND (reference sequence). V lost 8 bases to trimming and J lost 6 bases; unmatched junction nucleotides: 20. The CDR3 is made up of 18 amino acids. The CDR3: CASAELRGTGLQVNEQFF. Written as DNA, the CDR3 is TGTGCCAGTGCCGAACTTAGGGGGACAGGGCTCCAGGTCAATGAGCAGTTCTTC.

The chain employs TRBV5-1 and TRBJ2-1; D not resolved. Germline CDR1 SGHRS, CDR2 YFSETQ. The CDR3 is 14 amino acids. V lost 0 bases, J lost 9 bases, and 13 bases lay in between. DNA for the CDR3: TGCGCCAGCAGCTTGGCTTCGAGCGTCGGTGAGCAGTTCTTC. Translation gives CASSLASSVGEQFF.

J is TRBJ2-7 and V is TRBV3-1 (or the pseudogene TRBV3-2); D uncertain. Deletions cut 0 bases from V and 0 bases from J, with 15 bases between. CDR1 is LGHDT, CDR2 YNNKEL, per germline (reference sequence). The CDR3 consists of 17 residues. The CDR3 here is CASSQERLLPSSYEQYF. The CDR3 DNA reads TGTGCCAGCAGCCAAGAGCGGCTACTACCGAGCTCCTACGAGCAGTACTTC.

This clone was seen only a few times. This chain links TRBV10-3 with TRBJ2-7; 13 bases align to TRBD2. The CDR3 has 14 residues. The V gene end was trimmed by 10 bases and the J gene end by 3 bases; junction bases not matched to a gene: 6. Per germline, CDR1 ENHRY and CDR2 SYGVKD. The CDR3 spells CATRTSGSNYEQYF. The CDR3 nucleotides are TGTGCCACGCGGACTAGCGGGAGTAACTACGAGCAGTACTTC.

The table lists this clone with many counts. CDR3 residues: CASSEQWTGSETGELFF. The CDR3 coding sequence is TGTGCCAGCAGTGAACAGTGGACAGGGTCGGAAACCGGGGAGCTGTTTTTT. The chain uses TRBV6-4 and TRBJ2-2; 8 bases are shared with TRBD1. This CDR3 is built from 17 residues. CDR1 is MRHNA and CDR2 is SNTAGT in the germline V gene. V lost 3 bases, J lost 5 bases, and 11 bases stayed unmatched.

In DNA, the CDR3 is TGTGCCAGCAGTTTTCCCCCACGGGCCCAGTACTTC. The encoded protein is CASSFPPRAQYF. The chain joins TRBV6-5 to TRBJ2-5, with D unclear. This CDR3 contains 12 residues. Germline V gene data show CDR1 as MNHEY and CDR2 as SVGAGI. The V end lost 4 bases, the J end lost 9 bases, and 12 bases lay between the germline ends.

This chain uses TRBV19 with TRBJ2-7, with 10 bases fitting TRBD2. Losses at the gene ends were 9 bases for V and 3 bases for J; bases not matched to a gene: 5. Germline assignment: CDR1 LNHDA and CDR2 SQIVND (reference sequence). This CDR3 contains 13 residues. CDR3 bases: TGTGCCAGCTCTGGGACTAGCGACTACGAGCAGTACTTC. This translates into CASSGTSDYEQYF.